This T cell receptor (beta chain) was identified during a study of cytotoxic CD8 clonotypes in ibrutinib-treated CLL. Cryopreserved PBMCs yielded approximately 1.9 micrograms of genomic DNA for TCR beta libraries. Germline values: CDR1 LNHDA, CDR2 SQIVND (reference sequence). This CDR3 has 15 amino acids. The V end was cut by 4 bases, the J end by 2 bases, with 13 bases between. Profiling relied on immunoSEQ multiplex PCR, and the TCRdb table lists in-frame clones only, not all of them. Of about 140,000 clones listed, 80% to 95% are singletons. The chain uses TRBV19 and TRBJ2-3; D remains ambiguous. Specimen: PBMCs, collected after 12 months of ibrutinib treatment. The TCR sequence derives from a human donor with chronic lymphocytic leukemia. This CDR3 is CASSRSEIYTDTQYF. CDR3 bases: TGTGCCAGTAGTAGGTCGGAAATATACACAGATACGCAGTATTTT.